The 26 T cell receptor beta chains reported below all come from one sample, sequenced in a study of cytomegalovirus exposure and HLA in healthy donors. The PCR employed 60 Vbeta primers together with 13 Jbeta primers. Libraries were prepared by immunoSEQ multiplex PCR; TCRdb keeps only in-frame clonotypes and omits some of them. Altogether 130,000 to 150,000 clones are present, under 80% being singletons, with the ten largest covering about 4.3%. Specimen: PBMCs. The receptors come from a man aged 18 to 30 in good health and CMV-seropositive.

J is TRBJ2-7 and V is TRBV7-2; TRBD2 matches at 13 bases. Germline V gives CDR1 SGHTA, CDR2 FQGNSA. CDR3 length equals 16 residues. The V segment lost 7 bases and the J segment 4 bases; nucleotides outside the gene matches: 10. CDR3 DNA: TGTGCCAGCACCCCTTCCCCGGGACTAGCGGGATACGAGCAGTACTTC. Its translation is CASTPSPGLAGYEQYF.

The V and J genes are TRBV7-2 and TRBJ1-1, with D tentatively TRBD1 (6 bases). Germline CDR1 and CDR2: SGHTA and FQGNSA. Between the trimmed V and J ends, which lost 1 base and 2 bases, there was a span of 8 bases. This CDR3 has 14 amino acids. In nucleotides, the CDR3 is TGTGCCAGCAGCTTAGGGGGGCCTAACACTGAAGCTTTCTTT. Its protein product is CASSLGGPNTEAFF.

The CDR3 reads CASSWGPGQGAVYTF. The DNA of the CDR3 is TGTGCCAGCAGCTGGGGACCGGGACAGGGGGCTGTCTACACCTTC. The chain couples TRBV5-4 to TRBJ1-2, with 12 bases identical to TRBD1. The germline gives CDR1 SGHNT, CDR2 YYREEE (reference sequence). V shed 3 bases, J shed 10 bases, and the junction held 10 bases outside the gene matches. The CDR3 consists of 15 residues.

The rearrangement joins TRBV5-8 to TRBJ2-6; possible D gene TRBD2, 5 bases. This CDR3 spans 15 amino acids. Trimming took 1 base from V and 0 from J, leaving 5 bases between them. Germline V CDR1 and CDR2: SGHTS, YDEGEE. The CDR3: CASSLSGSGANVLTF. The CDR3 DNA reads as TGTGCCAGCAGCTTGAGCGGCTCTGGGGCCAACGTCCTGACTTTC.

This clone has only one observation. The chain links TRBV9 to TRBJ1-5; the D gene is possibly TRBD1 (6 bases). Germline V CDR1 and CDR2: SGDLS, YYNGEE. V was cut by 3 bases and J by 7 bases, with 14 bases left in between. This CDR3 region has 14 residues. The CDR3 protein is CASSAQGNGQPQHF. The CDR3 DNA reads as TGTGCCAGCAGCGCTCAGGGGAATGGGCAGCCCCAGCATTTT. Variable domain in full (rest from reference TRBV9 and TRBJ1-5): DSGVTQTPKHLITATGQRVTLRCSPRSGDLSVYWYQQSLDQGLQFLIQYYNGEERAKGNILERFSAQQFPDLHSELNLSSLELGDSALYFCASSAQGNGQPQHFGDGTRLSIL.

The chain combines TRBV19 with TRBJ2-1, with D possibly matching TRBD2 (6 bases). In germline, CDR1 is LNHDA, CDR2 SQIVND (reference sequence). The CDR3 has 16 residues. The ends were cut back, 3 bases at V and 9 bases at J, with 21 bases in the middle. This CDR3 reads CASSIFGTFQGGEQFF. The CDR3 DNA follows: TGTGCCAGTAGTATTTTCGGGACTTTTCAAGGTGGTGAGCAGTTCTTC.

V usage is TRBV6-5 and J usage is TRBJ1-2; 10 bases map to TRBD1. The trim removed 2 bases at V and 6 bases at J, leaving 6 bases unmatched. The CDR3 is 15 residues long. CDR1 is MNHEY, CDR2 SVGAGI, per germline. The CDR3 nucleotides read TGTGCCAGCAGTTACGGCCCGACAGGGGGCAATGGCTACACCTTC. It is translated as CASSYGPTGGNGYTF.

CDR3 coding DNA: TGTGCCAGCAACTTTGGTACAGGGTCGAACACTGAAGCTTTCTTT. Its translation: CASNFGTGSNTEAFF. The chain employs TRBV27 and TRBJ1-1, with a tentative D call TRBD1 (6 bases). The V gene lost 7 bases and the J gene lost 1 base, with 16 bases spanning the gap. The CDR3 spans 15 residues. Germline V gives CDR1 MNHEY, CDR2 SMNVEV (reference sequence).

The J gene is TRBJ2-1, the V gene TRBV9, with D possibly TRBD2 on 6 matching bases. CDR1 SGDLS and CDR2 YYNGEE come from the germline V gene. V lost 4 bases, J lost 0 bases, and 14 bases lay in between. The CDR3 is made up of 16 amino acids. CDR3 nucleotides: TGTGCCAGCAGCCAGGTTGGGGGGATCTCCTACAATGAGCAGTTCTTC. This gives the protein CASSQVGGISYNEQFF.

This chain connects TRBV5-1 to TRBJ1-5; 7 bases map to TRBD1. Per germline, CDR1 SGHRS and CDR2 YFSETQ. V trimming: 0 bases; J trimming: 4 bases; junction bases outside the gene matches: 7. CDR3 length: 16 residues. This chain's CDR3 is CASSLEGRGLNQPQHF. As DNA, the CDR3 is TGCGCCAGCAGCTTGGAGGGCAGGGGGTTAAATCAGCCCCAGCATTTT.

The chain couples TRBV7-9 to TRBJ1-2, with 8 bases identical to TRBD1. V shed 5 bases and J 8 bases; nucleotides not matched to a gene: 10. The CDR3 length is 14 residues. Per germline, CDR1 SEHNR and CDR2 FQNEAQ (reference sequence). The CDR3 loop is CASSAETGDFGYTF. The CDR3 region has the DNA TGTGCCAGCAGCGCAGAGACAGGGGATTTCGGCTACACCTTC.

This chain links TRBV27 with TRBJ2-3, with D uncertain. V lost 6 bases, J lost 0 bases, and 10 bases lay in between. The CDR3 extends over 14 amino acids. In germline, CDR1 is MNHEY, CDR2 SMNVEV (reference sequence). The CDR3 coding sequence is TGTGCCAGCAGCCGCGACATTAGCACAGATACGCAGTATTTT. Translation: CASSRDISTDTQYF.

The chain recombines TRBV28 with TRBJ2-1; tentatively, D is TRBD2 (5 bases). Germline CDR1 is MDHEN and CDR2 is SYDVKM. V shed 5 bases and J shed 3 bases, with 8 bases lying between them. The CDR3 is made up of 13 amino acids. The CDR3 DNA reads TGTGCCAGCAGTCAAGACTACTACAATGAGCAGTTCTTC. Translation gives CASSQDYYNEQFF.

The CDR3 is CASSLSTASGNTIYF. CDR3 DNA sequence: TGCGCCAGCAGCTTGAGCACAGCCTCTGGAAACACCATATATTTT. The rearrangement uses TRBV5-1 and TRBJ1-3; D not resolved. Trimming shortened V by 1 base and J by 0 bases, and 8 bases separated the two germline ends. Germline values: CDR1 SGHRS, CDR2 YFSETQ. CDR3 size: 15 residues.

This clone was observed a single time. At one of its ends the junction is not consistent with the germline gene, which may arise from a read error. The CDR3 coding sequence is TGCAGTGCTAGAGATCTCGCGTCTCCGCACTTC. Translating it yields CSARDLASPHF. The V call is TRBV20-1, the J call TRBJ2-7; D unclear. CDR1 is DFQATT, CDR2 SNEGSKA, per germline (reference sequence). CDR3 length: 11 amino acids.

The chain uses TRBV5-4 and TRBJ1-4; 9 positions agree with TRBD1. V shed 4 bases and J 8 bases; nucleotides not matched to a gene: 3. This CDR3 is built from 13 residues. Germline CDR1 and CDR2: SGHNT and YYREEE (reference sequence). CDR3 nucleotide sequence: TGTGCCAGCAGCCGGGACAGGGCGGAAAAACTGTTTTTT. Protein sequence: CASSRDRAEKLFF.

The CDR3 coding sequence is TGTGCCAGCAGCTCCCCTCAGGGTTACGAGCAGTACTTC. Its protein product is CASSSPQGYEQYF. J is TRBJ2-7 and V is TRBV7-9, with D maybe TRBD1 (5 bases). Trimming pared 4 bases from V and 4 bases from J, leaving 11 bases between. This CDR3 comprises 13 residues. The germline gives CDR1 SEHNR, CDR2 FQNEAQ (reference sequence).

The chain recombines TRBV15 with TRBJ2-7; weak D call: TRBD2 (6 bases). From germline, CDR1 is LNHNV and CDR2 YYDKDF (reference sequence). The CDR3 has 16 residues. The germline V and J ends were trimmed by 8 bases and 2 bases, with 22 bases remaining between them. CDR3 bases: TGTGCCACCGCCTACTTTGGGACTCATGGGCCCTACGAGCAGTACTTC. Its protein product is CATAYFGTHGPYEQYF.

CDR3 in DNA: TGTGCCAGCAGCCCACCGGGACTATCCTACAATGAGCAGTTCTTC. As protein: CASSPPGLSYNEQFF. The chain employs TRBV7-2 and TRBJ2-1; 7 positions agree with TRBD2. Looked up from germline, CDR1 is SGHTA and CDR2 is FQGNSA. The J segment lost 1 base and the V segment lost 5 bases, leaving 5 bases of the junction unmatched. The CDR3 runs to 15 residues.

In this sample, this clone turned up once. J is TRBJ2-5 and V is TRBV27, with TRBD2 as a possible D gene (5 bases). This CDR3 comprises 14 residues. Trimming shortened V by 0 bases and J by 5 bases, and 10 bases separated the two germline ends. Germline loops: CDR1 MNHEY, CDR2 SMNVEV (reference sequence). The CDR3 loop reads CASSLSGPGETQYF. DNA of the CDR3: TGTGCCAGCAGTTTATCGGGCCCGGGGGAGACCCAGTACTTC.

The V and J genes are TRBV6-5 and TRBJ1-2; 7 positions match TRBD1. V lost 6 bases to trimming and J lost 2 bases; unmatched junction nucleotides: 9. Germline CDR1 reads MNHEY; CDR2 reads SVGAGI. The CDR3 has 15 residues. The CDR3 nucleotides read TGTGCCAGCAGCCCTATACAGGGGTCCAACTATGGCTACACCTTC. Protein product: CASSPIQGSNYGYTF.

The chain couples TRBV6-1 to TRBJ2-3; TRBD1 matches 9 bases. There are 16 residues in the CDR3. Germline V lookup: CDR1 MNHNS, CDR2 SASEGT. J was trimmed by 4 bases and V by 2 bases; bases with no gene match: 7. CDR3 nucleotide sequence: TGTGCCAGCAGTGAAATTAGGGGACAGGGCTCAGATACGCAGTATTTT. Its protein is CASSEIRGQGSDTQYF.

The chain recombines TRBV10-1 with TRBJ2-1; a weak D match, TRBD2 (5 bases). Germline values: CDR1 WNHNN, CDR2 SYGVQD (reference sequence). The CDR3 runs to 13 residues. V lost 5 bases and J 5 bases, leaving 10 bases between the germline ends. DNA for the CDR3: TGCGCCAGCAGTCACGGGGTGGACAATGAGCAGTTCTTC. It translates to CASSHGVDNEQFF.

This sequence joins TRBV4-3 and TRBJ2-4; D gene uncertain. With 1 base removed from V and 2 bases from J, the gap between germline ends came to 6 bases. This CDR3 is built from 14 residues. Germline V lookup: CDR1 LGHNA, CDR2 YSLEER. The chain's CDR3 is CASSQVVTKNIQYF. For the CDR3, the DNA is TGCGCCAGCAGCCAAGTCGTAACCAAAAACATTCAGTACTTC.

V is TRBV19 and J is TRBJ2-7; maybe TRBD1 (5 bases). Germline V lookup: CDR1 LNHDA, CDR2 SQIVND (reference sequence). The germline V and J ends were trimmed by 5 bases and 6 bases, with 14 bases remaining between them. There are 13 residues in the CDR3. The CDR3 protein is CASSSSRVPEQYF. The CDR3 coding sequence is TGTGCCAGTAGTTCCTCCAGGGTTCCCGAGCAGTACTTC.

V usage is TRBV9 and J usage is TRBJ1-2; no clear D gene. The CDR3 is 16 amino acids. V gave up 0 bases and J gave up 2 bases, with 14 bases separating them. Germline V lookup: CDR1 SGDLS, CDR2 YYNGEE. The CDR3 loop reads CASSVGVGKTNYGYTF. In DNA, the CDR3 is TGTGCCAGCAGCGTAGGAGTCGGGAAAACCAACTATGGCTACACCTTC.